A selection of T cell receptor beta chains follows, all from one sample in a study of blood T cell repertoires in COVID-19. Sequencing used immunoSEQ multiplex PCR; TCRdb keeps in-frame clones, though not all of them. In the table there are 35,000 to 40,000 clones, about 82% of which are singletons. The sample consisted of peripheral blood. The receptors derive from a man older than 75 with active or convalescent COVID-19. CDR3s include the opening cysteine and the closing phenylalanine or tryptophan. Fields, in order: J gene, D gene, clone size, V gene, CDR3 protein, CDR3 DNA. D genes are given only for firm matches. The size field is filled for only some rows; it gives once, few, many or a size class.

J: TRBJ1-5
D: -
size: -
V: TRBV4-3
CDR3: CASSQERQGNQPQHF
DNA: TGCGCCAGCAGCCAAGAACGACAGGGCAATCAGCCCCAGCATTTT

J: TRBJ2-7
D: TRBD1
size: -
V: TRBV6-2/TRBV6-3
CDR3: CASSYSIRDRVFSEQYF
DNA: TGTGCCAGCAGTTACTCGATTCGGGACAGGGTCTTCAGCGAGCAGTACTTC

J: TRBJ2-5
D: TRBD1
size: once
V: TRBV10-3
CDR3: CAISERQGAMKTQYF
DNA: TGTGCCATCAGTGAGCGACAGGGGGCGATGAAGACCCAGTACTTC

J: TRBJ2-1
D: -
size: -
V: TRBV3-1/TRBV3-2
CDR3: CASSQGSGSREQFF
DNA: TGTGCCAGCAGCCAAGGTTCGGGGTCGCGGGAGCAGTTCTTC

J: TRBJ1-6
D: -
size: -
V: TRBV5-1
CDR3: CASSQSRGGHNSPLHF
DNA: TGCGCCAGCAGCCAAAGCAGGGGTGGCCATAATTCACCCCTCCACTTT

J: TRBJ2-3
D: TRBD2
size: few
V: TRBV29-1
CDR3: CSVEGGLADLTDTQYF
DNA: TGCAGCGTTGAAGGCGGACTAGCGGACCTCACAGATACGCAGTATTTT

J: TRBJ1-6
D: -
size: -
V: TRBV5-8
CDR3: CASSWLNRNSPLHF
DNA: TGTGCCAGCAGCTGGTTGAACAGAAATTCACCCCTCCACTTT

J: TRBJ2-3
D: -
size: -
V: TRBV30
CDR3: CAWSIEAGSSTDTQYF
DNA: TGTGCCTGGAGTATCGAGGCTGGATCTAGCACAGATACGCAGTATTTT

J: TRBJ1-2
D: -
size: -
V: TRBV19
CDR3: CASSPGTYGYTF
DNA: TGTGCCAGTAGTCCCGGGACATATGGCTACACCTTC

J: TRBJ1-6
D: TRBD1
size: once
V: TRBV30
CDR3: CAWTGQGGSPLHF
DNA: TGTGCCTGGACCGGACAGGGCGGTTCACCCCTCCACTTT

J: TRBJ1-1
D: -
size: -
V: TRBV4-3
CDR3: CASSRQIREGGTEAFF
DNA: TGCGCCAGCAGCCGGCAAATAAGGGAAGGGGGCACTGAAGCTTTCTTT

J: TRBJ1-1
D: -
size: -
V: TRBV5-1
CDR3: CASSLNPTEAFF
DNA: TGCGCCAGCAGCCTAAACCCCACTGAAGCTTTCTTT

J: TRBJ2-3
D: -
size: few
V: TRBV19
CDR3: CASSQGPTDTQYF
DNA: TGTGCCAGTAGTCAGGGGCCCACAGATACGCAGTATTTT

J: TRBJ1-1
D: -
size: many
V: TRBV5-1
CDR3: CASSLTGAMNTEAFF
DNA: TGCGCCAGCAGCTTGACAGGAGCTATGAACACTGAAGCTTTCTTT

J: TRBJ2-1
D: -
size: -
V: TRBV30
CDR3: CAWSLSADNEQFF
DNA: TGTGCCTGGAGTTTGAGCGCCGACAATGAGCAGTTCTTC

J: TRBJ1-5
D: TRBD1
size: -
V: TRBV19
CDR3: CASSAGTGGIQPQHF
DNA: TGTGCCAGTAGTGCCGGGACAGGGGGCATTCAGCCCCAGCATTTT

J: TRBJ1-6
D: -
size: once
V: TRBV5-1
CDR3: CASSSTSVSYNSPLHF
DNA: TGCGCCAGCAGCTCAACGTCAGTCTCCTATAATTCACCCCTCCACTTT

J: TRBJ2-5
D: TRBD1
size: -
V: TRBV6-1
CDR3: CASSKDRDLYSQETQYF
DNA: TGTGCCAGCAGTAAAGACAGGGACCTATACAGTCAAGAGACCCAGTACTTC

J: TRBJ1-6
D: -
size: -
V: TRBV30
CDR3: CAWSLGVGSPLHF
DNA: TGTGCCTGGAGTCTAGGGGTTGGGTCACCCCTCCACTTT

J: TRBJ1-4
D: TRBD1
size: -
V: TRBV18
CDR3: CASSPTGTGGWANEKLFF
DNA: TGTGCCAGCTCACCGACCGGGACAGGGGGATGGGCTAATGAAAAACTGTTTTTT

J: TRBJ1-2
D: -
size: -
V: TRBV6-5
CDR3: CASHPRGSGGYTF
DNA: TGTGCCAGCCATCCCAGAGGGTCGGGTGGCTACACCTTC

J: TRBJ1-4
D: TRBD1
size: -
V: TRBV6-5
CDR3: CASSVNGQGREKLFF
DNA: TGTGCCAGCTCAGTTAACGGACAGGGGCGAGAAAAACTGTTTTTT

J: TRBJ2-1
D: TRBD2
size: -
V: TRBV5-1
CDR3: CASSNSGRSNEQFF
DNA: TGCGCCAGCAGTAATAGCGGGAGAAGCAATGAGCAGTTCTTC

J: TRBJ2-7
D: TRBD2
size: -
V: TRBV18
CDR3: CASSPFVAGTTYEQYF
DNA: TGTGCCAGCTCACCATTCGTAGCGGGGACCACCTACGAGCAGTACTTC

J: TRBJ1-4
D: TRBD1
size: -
V: TRBV19
CDR3: CASSRTRGLGEKLFF
DNA: TGTGCCAGTAGTCGCACCAGGGGGCTCGGTGAAAAACTGTTTTTT

J: TRBJ2-5
D: TRBD2
size: -
V: TRBV5-6
CDR3: CASSLRRTSGGPYF
DNA: TGTGCCAGCAGCTTGAGACGGACTAGCGGGGGACCTTACTTC

J: TRBJ1-3
D: -
size: -
V: TRBV10-3
CDR3: CAISEGGSGNTIYF
DNA: TGTGCCATCAGTGAAGGGGGCTCTGGAAACACCATATATTTT

J: TRBJ1-5
D: -
size: -
V: TRBV28
CDR3: CASSLGAENQPQHF
DNA: TGTGCCAGCAGTTTAGGGGCAGAAAATCAGCCCCAGCATTTT

J: TRBJ1-5
D: -
size: -
V: TRBV7-2
CDR3: CASSLTDYNQPQHF
DNA: TGTGCCAGCAGCTTAACAGATTACAATCAGCCCCAGCATTTT

J: TRBJ1-3
D: -
size: -
V: TRBV5-4
CDR3: CASSFPLSGNTIYF
DNA: TGTGCCAGCAGCTTCCCCCTCTCTGGAAACACCATATATTTT

J: TRBJ1-5
D: TRBD1
size: once
V: TRBV5-1
CDR3: CASSFSGGHNQPQHF
DNA: TGCGCCAGCAGCTTTTCAGGGGGACACAATCAGCCCCAGCATTTT

J: TRBJ1-2
D: -
size: -
V: TRBV21-1
CDR3: CASSSNRGYGYTF
DNA: TGTGCCAGCAGCAGCAACAGGGGCTATGGCTACACCTTC

J: TRBJ1-2
D: -
size: few
V: TRBV3-1/TRBV3-2
CDR3: CASSQGPGGNYGYTF
DNA: TGTGCCAGCAGCCAAGGCCCGGGGGGGAACTATGGCTACACCTTC

J: TRBJ1-1
D: -
size: -
V: TRBV11-3
CDR3: CASSYSFNSEAFF
DNA: TGTGCCAGCAGCTATAGCTTTAACTCTGAAGCTTTCTTT

J: TRBJ2-7
D: TRBD1
size: -
V: TRBV6-2/TRBV6-3
CDR3: CASSYLPTGGYEQYF
DNA: TGTGCCAGCAGTTACCTACCGACAGGGGGTTACGAGCAGTACTTC

J: TRBJ1-5
D: -
size: -
V: TRBV7-9
CDR3: CASSPQGDQPQHF
DNA: TGTGCCAGCAGCCCCCAGGGCGATCAGCCCCAGCATTTT

J: TRBJ2-3
D: -
size: -
V: TRBV24-1
CDR3: CATSDPGGTDTQYF
DNA: TGTGCCACCAGTGATCCGGGAGGCACAGATACGCAGTATTTT

J: TRBJ2-1
D: -
size: -
V: TRBV27
CDR3: CASSLFRGYEQFF
DNA: TGTGCCAGCAGTTTATTTAGGGGTTATGAGCAGTTCTTC

J: TRBJ2-1
D: TRBD1
size: -
V: TRBV9
CDR3: CASSVEGTGDNEQFF
DNA: TGTGCCAGCAGCGTAGAAGGGACAGGGGACAATGAGCAGTTCTTC

J: TRBJ2-3
D: -
size: -
V: TRBV7-2
CDR3: CASRRLRTSTDTQYF
DNA: TGTGCCAGCAGACGTCTACGAACTAGCACAGATACGCAGTATTTT

J: TRBJ2-1
D: -
size: -
V: TRBV5-1
CDR3: CASSLGTGSYNEQFF
DNA: TGCGCCAGCAGCCTGGGGACTGGCTCCTACAATGAGCAGTTCTTC

J: TRBJ1-4
D: -
size: -
V: TRBV7-2
CDR3: CASSLTGRANEKLFF
DNA: TGTGCCAGCAGCTTAACCGGGCGGGCTAATGAAAAACTGTTTTTT

J: TRBJ1-1
D: -
size: -
V: TRBV6-5
CDR3: CASGDTEAFF
DNA: TGTGCCTCCGGGGACACTGAAGCTTTCTTT

J: TRBJ2-3
D: -
size: -
V: TRBV19
CDR3: CASSPSPRLSTDTQYF
DNA: TGTGCCAGTAGTCCCTCCCCCCGACTCAGCACAGATACGCAGTATTTT

J: TRBJ2-3
D: -
size: -
V: TRBV19
CDR3: CASSTGQLRSTDTQYF
DNA: TGTGCCAGTAGTACCGGACAGTTAAGAAGTACAGATACGCAGTATTTT

J: TRBJ1-4
D: TRBD1
size: few
V: TRBV4-1
CDR3: CASSRGQGTEKLFF
DNA: TGCGCCAGCAGCCGAGGACAGGGGACTGAAAAACTGTTTTTT